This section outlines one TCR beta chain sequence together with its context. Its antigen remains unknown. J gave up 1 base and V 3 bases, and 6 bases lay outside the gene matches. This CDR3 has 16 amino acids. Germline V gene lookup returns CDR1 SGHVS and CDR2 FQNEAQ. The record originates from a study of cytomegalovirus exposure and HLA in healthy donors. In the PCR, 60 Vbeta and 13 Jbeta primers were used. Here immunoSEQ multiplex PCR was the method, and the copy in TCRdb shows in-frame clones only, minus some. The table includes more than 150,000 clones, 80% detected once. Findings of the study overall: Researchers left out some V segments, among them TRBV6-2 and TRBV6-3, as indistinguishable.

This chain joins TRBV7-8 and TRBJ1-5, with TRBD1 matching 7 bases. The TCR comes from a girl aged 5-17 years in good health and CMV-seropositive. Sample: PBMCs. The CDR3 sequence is CASSLHRDRSNQPQHF. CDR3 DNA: TGTGCCAGCAGCTTGCACCGGGACAGAAGCAATCAGCCCCAGCATTTT.